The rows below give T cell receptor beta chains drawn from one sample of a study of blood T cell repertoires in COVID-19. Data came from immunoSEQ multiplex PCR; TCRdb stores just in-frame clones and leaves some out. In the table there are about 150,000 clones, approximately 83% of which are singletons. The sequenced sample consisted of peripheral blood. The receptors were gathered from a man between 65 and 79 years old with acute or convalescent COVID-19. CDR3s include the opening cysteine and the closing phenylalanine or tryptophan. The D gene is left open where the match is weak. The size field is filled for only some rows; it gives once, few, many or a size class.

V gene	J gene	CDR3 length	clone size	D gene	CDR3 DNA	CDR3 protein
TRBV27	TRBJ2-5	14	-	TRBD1	TGTGCCAGCAGTCCCCGACAGGGAACAGAGACCCAGTACTTC	CASSPRQGTETQYF
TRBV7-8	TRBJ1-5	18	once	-	TGTGCCAGCAGCTCCTCCTGGGCCGATTCTCGGTACAATCAGCCCCAGCATTTT	CASSSSWADSRYNQPQHF
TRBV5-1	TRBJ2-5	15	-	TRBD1	TGCGCCAGCAGCTTGGTTAGGGACAGAGAAGAGACCCAGTACTTC	CASSLVRDREETQYF
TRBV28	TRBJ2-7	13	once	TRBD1	TGTGCCAGCAGCTTCGGACAGGGGAACGAGCAGTACTTC	CASSFGQGNEQYF
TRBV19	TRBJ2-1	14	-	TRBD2	TGTGCCAGTAGTGGACTAGCGGGAGGGAATGAGCAGTTCTTC	CASSGLAGGNEQFF
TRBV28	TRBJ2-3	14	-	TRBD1	TGTGCCAGCAGTAAGACAGGGCGCACAGATACGCAGTATTTT	CASSKTGRTDTQYF
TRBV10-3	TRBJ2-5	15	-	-	TGTGCCATCAGTGCCAATGGAGGGATCGGGGAGACCCAGTACTTC	CAISANGGIGETQYF
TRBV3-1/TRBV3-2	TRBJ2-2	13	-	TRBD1	TGTGCCAGCAGGAACAGGGGCACCGGGGAGCTGTTTTTT	CASRNRGTGELFF
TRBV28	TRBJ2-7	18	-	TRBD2	TGTGCCAGCAGTTTATCCCCGGCTAGCGGGATTCGTCTCTACGAGCAGTACTTC	CASSLSPASGIRLYEQYF
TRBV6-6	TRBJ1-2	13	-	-	TGTGCAACGCTCCCACAGGGTGACTATGGCTACACCTTC	CATLPQGDYGYTF
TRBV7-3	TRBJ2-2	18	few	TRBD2	TGTGCCAGCAGCTCTACCGGGGCGGGAGGGCCGGTCACCGGGGAGCTGTTTTTT	CASSSTGAGGPVTGELFF
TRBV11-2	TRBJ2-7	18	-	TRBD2	TGTGCCAGCAGCTTTGGAGTAGCGGGAGAGGTGGCTTCCTACGAGCAGTACTTC	CASSFGVAGEVASYEQYF
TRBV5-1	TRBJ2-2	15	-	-	TGCGCCAGCAGCTTGGGCGGGACGGGCACCGGGGAGCTGTTTTTT	CASSLGGTGTGELFF
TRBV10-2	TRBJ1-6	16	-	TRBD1	TGCGCCAGCAGTGAGTCATACAGGGGGATTAATTCACCCCTCCACTTT	CASSESYRGINSPLHF
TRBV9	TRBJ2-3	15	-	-	TGTGCCAGCAGCGTAGGTTTTCAGGGCACAGATACGCAGTATTTT	CASSVGFQGTDTQYF
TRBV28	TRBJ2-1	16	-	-	TGTGCCAGCATTGCGGGTAGGACAGACTCCTACAATGAGCAGTTCTTC	CASIAGRTDSYNEQFF
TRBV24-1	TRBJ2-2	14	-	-	TGTGCCACCAGTGGGCAGGGGAACACCGGGGAGCTGTTTTTT	CATSGQGNTGELFF
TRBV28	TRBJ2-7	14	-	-	TGTGCCAGCAGTTTAAACCTCAGGGGCTACGAGCAGTACTTC	CASSLNLRGYEQYF
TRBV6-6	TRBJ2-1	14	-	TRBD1	TGTGCCAGCAGTACAGGGGGCATCGACAATGAGCAGTTCTTC	CASSTGGIDNEQFF
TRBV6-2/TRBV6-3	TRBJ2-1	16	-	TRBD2	TGTGCCAGCAGTTATGGGACTACGAGCTCCTACAATGAGCAGTTCTTC	CASSYGTTSSYNEQFF
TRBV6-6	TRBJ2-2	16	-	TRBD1	TGTGCCAGCACCAGCAGGGGGCGCAGTGGCACCGGGGAGCTGTTTTTT	CASTSRGRSGTGELFF
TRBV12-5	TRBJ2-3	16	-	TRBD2	TGTGCTAGTGGGCCAACTCCGGGACTAGACACAGATACGCAGTATTTT	CASGPTPGLDTDTQYF
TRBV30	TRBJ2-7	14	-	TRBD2	TGTGCCTGGAGGAGAGCGGGAGGAGGCTACGAGCAGTACTTC	CAWRRAGGGYEQYF
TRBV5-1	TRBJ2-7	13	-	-	TGCGCCAGCAGCGATACCCTAAGCTACGAGCAGTACTTC	CASSDTLSYEQYF
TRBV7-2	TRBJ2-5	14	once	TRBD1	TGTGCCAGCAGCTTAGAGACAGGGGAAGAGACCCAGTACTTC	CASSLETGEETQYF
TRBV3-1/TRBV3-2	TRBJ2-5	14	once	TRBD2	TGTGCCAGCAGCAGGACTAGCGGACAAGAGACCCAGTACTTC	CASSRTSGQETQYF
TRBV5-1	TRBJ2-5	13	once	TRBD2	TGCGCCAGCAGCTGGACTAGCAGAGAGACCCAGTACTTC	CASSWTSRETQYF
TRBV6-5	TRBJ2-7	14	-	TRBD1	TGTGCCAGCAGAGCCTCCGGGACAGCCTACGAGCAGTACTTC	CASRASGTAYEQYF
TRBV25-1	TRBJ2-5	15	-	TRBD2	TGTGCCAGCAGTGACAACGTGGCTAGCGGTGGAACCCAGTACTTC	CASSDNVASGGTQYF
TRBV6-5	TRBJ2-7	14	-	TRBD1	TGTGCCAGCAGTAGACAGGGGGTTTCCTACGAGCAGTACTTC	CASSRQGVSYEQYF
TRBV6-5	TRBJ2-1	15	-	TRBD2	TGTGCCAGCAGTACACTAGCGGACCCCTACAATGAGCAGTTCTTC	CASSTLADPYNEQFF
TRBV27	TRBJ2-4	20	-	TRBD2	TGTGCCAGCAGTTTAAGGTGGACCGGGACTAGCGGGGCCCAAGGGGACATTCAGTACTTC	CASSLRWTGTSGAQGDIQYF
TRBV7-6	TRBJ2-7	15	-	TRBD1	TGTGCCAGCAGCCCCCGTGGGACAGGGCCTCACGAGCAGTACTTC	CASSPRGTGPHEQYF
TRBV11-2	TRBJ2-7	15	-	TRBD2	TGTGCCAGCAGCTACCGGGACTACTCTAGCGACGAGCAGTACTTC	CASSYRDYSSDEQYF
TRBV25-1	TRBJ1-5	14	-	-	TGTGCCAGCAGCGACGCGGGCAGCATGGCGCCCCAGCATTTT	CASSDAGSMAPQHF
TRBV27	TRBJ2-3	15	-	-	TGTGCCAGCAGTCCGAACAGGGCTAGCACAGATACGCAGTATTTT	CASSPNRASTDTQYF
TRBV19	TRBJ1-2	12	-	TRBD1	TGTGCCAGCCTCGGGACAGGTGGTGGCTACACCTTC	CASLGTGGGYTF
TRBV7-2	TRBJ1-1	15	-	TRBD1	TGTGCCAGCAGCTTATCCGCTGGACAGGGAACTGAAGCTTTCTTT	CASSLSAGQGTEAFF
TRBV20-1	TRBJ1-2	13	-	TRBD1	TGCAGTGCCAGTCCACAGGGGGTCTATGGCTACACCTTC	CSASPQGVYGYTF
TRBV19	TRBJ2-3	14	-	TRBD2	TGTGCCAGTAGTCTAGCGGGGAACACAGATACGCAGTATTTT	CASSLAGNTDTQYF
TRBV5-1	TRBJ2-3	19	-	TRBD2	TGCGCCAGCAGCCCCCGACGGGGGACGCCGGGACTAGTTTCAGATACGCAGTATTTT	CASSPRRGTPGLVSDTQYF
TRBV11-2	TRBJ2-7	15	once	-	TGTGCCAGCAGCTTAGCGGCCTCAGGGACCTACGAGCAGTACTTC	CASSLAASGTYEQYF
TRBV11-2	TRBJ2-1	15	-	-	TGTGCCAGCAGCTTAGACGGACAGTGGCTCAATGAGCAGTTCTTC	CASSLDGQWLNEQFF
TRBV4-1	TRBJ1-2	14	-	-	TGCGCCAGCAGCCAAACAGGGTTCGACTATGGCTACACCTTC	CASSQTGFDYGYTF
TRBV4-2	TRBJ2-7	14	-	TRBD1	TGTGCCAGCAGTCGGGACAGGGCCGTCTCCGAGCAGTACTTC	CASSRDRAVSEQYF
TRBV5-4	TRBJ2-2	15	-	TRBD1	TGTGCCAGCAGTACAGGGGGCCGGACCACCGGGGAGCTGTTTTTT	CASSTGGRTTGELFF
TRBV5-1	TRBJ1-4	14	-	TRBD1	TGCGCCAGCAGCTTACAGGGGGCAGGGGAAAAACTGTTTTTT	CASSLQGAGEKLFF